This T cell receptor (beta chain) stems from a study of T cell changes during pregnancy in multiple sclerosis. The CDR3 is 11 residues long. Germline CDR1 is ENHRY and CDR2 is SYGVKD. V gave up 6 bases and J gave up 4 bases, with 7 bases separating them. Only in-frame clones appear in the TCRdb table, and some are missing; sequencing was by immunoSEQ multiplex PCR. The sample has around 92,000 clones; approximately 92% are singletons. The starting material was peripheral blood, obtained in the first trimester of pregnancy. The genes are TRBV10-3 and TRBJ2-7, with D unclear. This TCR was recovered from a female donor with multiple sclerosis, enrolled in a pregnancy study. CDR3: CAIRAGYEQYF. For the CDR3, the DNA is TGTGCCATCAGAGCAGGATACGAGCAGTACTTC.